These 15 T cell receptor beta chains were sequenced from one sample in a study of regulatory T cells in long-lasting Graves disease (dated by TCRdb to the early 2020s). In light of the paper, this sample's time point label describes: persistent/refractory GD, antithyroid drugs over 5 years with positive TRAb. For both TCR sequencing and RNA sequencing, RNA was extracted from PBMCs in TRIzol. Libraries were made using multiplex PCR. Reads for this sample came from an Illumina HiSeq 4000. CDR3 regions were amplified by Arm-PCR with iRepertoire HTBI primers to construct TCR beta libraries. TCRdb reanalyzed the raw reads on its own, using fastp at Q25 for trimming and MiXCR for clone calling, and kept in-frame beta chains. Rows merge per CDR3 protein into single entries with the most common DNA and genes. Across this sample there are hundreds of thousands of distinct CDR3 sequences, with around 20% seen only once. Clones ranked in the top ten supply about 7.8% of the sample.

Sequenced material: peripheral blood mononuclear cells (PBMCs), taken when the disease was refractory, from a patient treated with antithyroid drugs. These receptors all come from a female donor with Graves disease.

The sample holds many counts of this clonotype. This sequence joins TRBV28 and TRBJ1-1; 7 bases map to TRBD1. The V gene end was trimmed by 2 bases and the J gene end by 1 base; junction bases not matched to a gene: 10. This CDR3 spans 17 amino acids. Germline CDR1 reads MDHEN; CDR2 reads SYDVKM. CDR3: CASSLVVGGIGNTEAFF. CDR3 nucleotides: TGTGCCAGCAGTTTAGTTGTAGGGGGCATCGGGAACACTGAAGCTTTCTTT.

This clonotype was recorded a few times. The chain couples TRBV4-2 to TRBJ2-7, with TRBD2 as a possible D gene (6 bases). With 1 base removed from V and 3 bases from J, the gap between germline ends came to 19 bases. This CDR3 region has 17 residues. Germline V gene sequence: CDR1 LGHNA, CDR2 YNFKEQ. In nucleotides, the CDR3 is TGTGCCAGCAGCCAAGGGTTTCGAGATAGCGGTGACTACGAGCAGTACTTC. It encodes CASSQGFRDSGDYEQYF.

Of note for this clonotype: A clone one base away is much larger, so this may be a read error. The chain employs TRBV6-6 and TRBJ2-2, with D unresolved. The CDR3 contains 18 residues. CDR1 MNHNY and CDR2 SVGAGI come from the germline V gene (reference sequence). The ends were cut back, 0 bases at V and 0 bases at J, with 14 bases in the middle. The CDR3 coding sequence is TGTGCCAGCAGTTACTCGCTTTCCAAATCGTCGAACACCGGGGAGCTGTTTTTT. The encoded protein is CASSYSLSKSSNTGELFF.

This clonotype was found a few times. V gene TRBV5-5 combines with J gene TRBJ1-1, with D unresolved. The CDR3 totals 14 residues. Germline CDR1 reads SGHKS; CDR2 reads YYEKEE (reference sequence). Between the trimmed V and J ends, which lost 2 bases and 4 bases, there was a span of 12 bases. The CDR3 reads CASSFRTLLTEAFF. The CDR3 DNA is TGTGCCAGCAGCTTCAGAACACTGCTCACTGAAGCTTTCTTT.

There are a few counts of this clonotype. The chain joins TRBV6-1 to TRBJ1-5, with a possible D match to TRBD1 (6 bases). CDR3 length: 16 amino acids. Trimming removed 8 bases from V and 2 bases from J, with 19 bases in between. The germline CDR1 and CDR2 sequences are MNHNS and SASEGT. The CDR3 protein is CASGLFGGQGNQPQHF. The CDR3, as DNA: TGTGCCAGCGGGTTGTTTGGGGGGCAAGGCAATCAGCCCCAGCATTTT.

J is TRBJ2-7 and V is TRBV7-9; 8 bases line up with TRBD2. Germline lookup yields CDR1 SEHNR and CDR2 FQNEAQ (reference sequence). The CDR3 spans 18 residues. J lost 3 bases, V lost 1 base, and 14 bases had no gene match. The CDR3 coding sequence is TGTGCCAGCAGCTTAGGTCAGACGACTAGCGCACTGCTCTACGAGCAGTACTTC. Translated, it gives CASSLGQTTSALLYEQYF. The variable domain in full, with the rest retrieved from reference TRBV7-9 and TRBJ2-7, is DTGVSQNPRHKITKRGQNVTFRCDPISEHNRLYWYRQTLGQGPEFLTYFQNEAQLEKSRLLSDRFSAERPKGSFSTLEIQRTEQGDSAMYLCASSLGQTTSALLYEQYFGPGTRLTVT.

The rearrangement joins TRBV19 to TRBJ2-7; possibly TRBD1 or TRBD2 for D (5 bases each). Germline-derived CDR1 and CDR2 are LNHDA and SQIVND (reference sequence). The V gene lost 6 bases and the J gene lost 2 bases, with 8 bases spanning the gap. This CDR3 has 12 amino acids. This chain's CDR3 is CASRGPTYEQYF. DNA of the CDR3: TGTGCCAGTAGGGGACCTACCTACGAGCAGTACTTC.

The J gene is TRBJ2-7, the V gene TRBV9, with D perhaps matching TRBD1 (5 bases). V lost 0 bases, J lost 6 bases, and 16 bases lay in between. The germline CDR1 and CDR2 sequences are SGDLS and YYNGEE. The CDR3 is 15 amino acids. The CDR3 loop reads CASSVADSPVGEQYF. The CDR3 DNA is TGTGCCAGCAGCGTAGCCGACAGCCCGGTGGGCGAGCAGTACTTC.

This chain uses TRBV7-9 with TRBJ2-2; D might be TRBD2 (6 bases). V lost 2 bases and J lost 3, with 16 bases in between. Per germline, CDR1 SEHNR and CDR2 FQNEAQ (reference sequence). The CDR3 sequence is 17 residues long. The CDR3 spells CASSLSSLARHTGELFF. In DNA, the CDR3 is TGTGCCAGCAGCTTATCGAGTCTAGCGAGACACACCGGGGAGCTGTTTTTT.

This clonotype was seen a few times. The V call is TRBV4-1, the J call TRBJ2-3, with TRBD1 as a possible D gene (7 bases). This CDR3 region has 16 residues. In germline, CDR1 is MGHRA, CDR2 YSYEKL. V dropped 1 base and J dropped 2 bases, with 13 bases sitting between them. This CDR3 is CASSQAFRGDTDTQYF. The CDR3 region has the DNA TGCGCCAGCAGCCAAGCTTTCAGGGGGGACACAGATACGCAGTATTTT.

This clonotype has only a few counts. CDR3 region: CASSLALGIENIQYF. The CDR3 coding sequence is TGTGCCAGCAGCTTAGCGTTGGGTATCGAAAACATTCAGTACTTC. The chain carries TRBV7-4 and TRBJ2-4; no clear D. The germline V gene encodes CDR1 SGHVT and CDR2 SQSDAQ. This CDR3 has 15 residues. V was shortened by 0 bases and J by 5 bases, with 11 bases between the two germline ends.

The chain uses TRBV7-9 and TRBJ1-1; TRBD1 matches at 7 bases. Trimming at V came to 5 bases and at J to 6 bases, leaving 6 bases not matched to a gene. This CDR3 has 13 residues. Germline CDR1 reads SEHNR; CDR2 reads FQNEAQ (reference sequence). CDR3 DNA: TGTGCCAGCAGCCCCCGGACAGGTCCTGAAGCTTTCTTT. Its protein product is CASSPRTGPEAFF. Using reference TRBV7-9 and TRBJ1-1 for the parts outside the CDR3, the full variable domain is DTGVSQNPRHKITKRGQNVTFRCDPISEHNRLYWYRQTLGQGPEFLTYFQNEAQLEKSRLLSDRFSAERPKGSFSTLEIQRTEQGDSAMYLCASSPRTGPEAFFGQGTRLTVV.

This clonotype was observed a few times. The rearrangement links TRBV27 to TRBJ1-3; D gene unclear. This CDR3 has 11 residues. Trimming shortened V by 10 bases and J by 2 bases, and 6 bases separated the two germline ends. The V gene's germline CDR1 is MNHEY and CDR2 SMNVEV (reference sequence). CDR3: CANSPGNTIYF. In DNA, the CDR3 is TGTGCCAACTCCCCTGGAAACACCATATATTTT.

The chain couples TRBV28 to TRBJ1-3; D remains ambiguous. CDR3 length: 13 residues. Germline V gene lookup returns CDR1 MDHEN and CDR2 SYDVKM. V gave up 5 bases and J gave up 8 bases, with 13 bases separating them. CDR3 DNA sequence: TGTGCCAGCAGTACCAACTTACTAGACACCATATATTTT. Its protein is CASSTNLLDTIYF. The full variable domain, in which reference TRBV28 and TRBJ1-3 provide the parts outside the CDR3, is DVKVTQSSRYLVKRTGEKVFLECVQDMDHENMFWYRQDPGLGLRLIYFSYDVKMKEKGDIPEGYSVSREKKERFSLILESASTNQTSMYLCASSTNLLDTIYFGEGSWLTVV.

This chain connects TRBV6-1 to TRBJ2-7, with D uncertain. There are 14 residues in the CDR3. Germline V gene data show CDR1 as MNHNS and CDR2 as SASEGT. Trimming pared 6 bases from V and 7 bases from J, leaving 19 bases between. The CDR3 bases are TGTGCCAGCAGCCCTGCGCTATCGGGTCTTGAGCAGTACTTC. It yields the protein CASSPALSGLEQYF.